This T cell receptor beta chain was sequenced in a study of response to subunit inactivated influenza vaccine. Ten or more counts support this clonotype. One junction end does not reproduce the germline sequence, and a read error may be involved. The germline V gene encodes CDR1 SGHRS and CDR2 YFSETQ. This CDR3 is 15 amino acids long. MiXCR, applied by TCRdb to the RT-PCR reads, yields one record per CDR3 protein. The sample has 800,000 to 1,000,000 distinct CDR3 sequences, less than 25% seen once; the top ten hold 10% to 13%. V usage is TRBV5-1 and J usage is TRBJ2-1; 12 positions match TRBD2. The sample here was PBMCs from blood, taken 5 days after vaccination. This TCR was sampled from a man between 50 and 59 years old who received an inactivated influenza vaccine. The CDR3 loop is CASSPLAGGYNEQFF. The CDR3 DNA is TGTGCCAGCAGCCCACTAGCGGGGGGCTACAATGAGCAGTTCTTC. Drawing the rest from reference TRBV5-1 and TRBJ2-1, the complete variable domain is KAGVTQTPRYLIKTRGQQVTLSCSPISGHRSVSWYQQTPGQGLQFLFEYFSETQRNKGNFPGRFSGRQFSNSRSEMNVSTLELGDSALYLCASSPLAGGYNEQFFGPGTRLTVL.